This T cell receptor (beta chain) was recorded in a study of technical replicates of blood from a few donors. V dropped 6 bases and J dropped 4; count of bases not matched to a gene: 8. Germline V gives CDR1 MNHEY, CDR2 SMNVEV (reference sequence). The CDR3 is 15 residues long. Sequencing used immunoSEQ multiplex PCR; TCRdb keeps in-frame clones, though not all of them. This sample has about 97,000 clones; approximately 95% occur once, and the top ten carry approximately 0.33%. The TCR sequence derives from a human donor in good health. The chain recombines TRBV27 with TRBJ2-1; 8 bases are a match to TRBD1. Sequenced material: T cells isolated from PBMCs. Here the CDR3 reads CASSQGQGTYNEQFF. The CDR3 region has the DNA TGTGCCAGCAGCCAAGGACAGGGCACTTACAATGAGCAGTTCTTC.